Shown below are 9 T cell receptor beta chains from a single sample sequenced in a study of blood T cell repertoires in COVID-19. This table comes from immunoSEQ multiplex PCR, and its TCRdb copy is limited to in-frame clones, with some not included. The data show 270,000 or so clones, under 90% seen once. Material: peripheral blood. The receptors stem from a middle-aged woman who had recovered from COVID-19.

The chain uses TRBV19 and TRBJ1-2; TRBD1 matches 8 bases. The V segment lost 10 bases and the J segment 0 bases; nucleotides outside the gene matches: 4. The CDR3 is 13 residues long. The germline V gene has CDR1 LNHDA and CDR2 SQIVND (reference sequence). CDR3 loop: CATTDRANYGYTF. The CDR3 region has the DNA TGTGCCACCACGGACAGGGCTAACTATGGCTACACCTTC. The complete variable domain, with remaining parts taken from reference TRBV19 and TRBJ1-2, reads DGGITQSPKYLFRKEGQNVTLSCEQNLNHDAMYWYRQDPGQGLRLIYYSQIVNDFQKGDIAEGYSVSREKKESFPLTVTSAQKNPTAFYLCATTDRANYGYTFGSGTRLTVV.

This rearrangement joins TRBV19 to TRBJ1-1, with 7 bases fitting TRBD1. The V gene end was trimmed by 4 bases and the J gene end by 9 bases; junction bases not matched to a gene: 5. The CDR3 sequence is 12 residues long. Germline loops: CDR1 LNHDA, CDR2 SQIVND (reference sequence). The CDR3 bases are TGTGCCAGTAGTAGTCAACAGGGGAAAGCTTTCTTT. It specifies CASSSQQGKAFF. The full variable domain, rest sourced from reference TRBV19 and TRBJ1-1, is DGGITQSPKYLFRKEGQNVTLSCEQNLNHDAMYWYRQDPGQGLRLIYYSQIVNDFQKGDIAEGYSVSREKKESFPLTVTSAQKNPTAFYLCASSSQQGKAFFGQGTRLTVV.

CDR3 in amino acids: CASSETSSGRGEQFF. Here the CDR3 DNA reads TGTGCCAGCAGTGAAACAAGTAGCGGGAGAGGCGAGCAGTTCTTC. J is TRBJ2-1 and V is TRBV6-1, with TRBD2 matching 9 bases. The V gene's germline CDR1 is MNHNS and CDR2 SASEGT. The CDR3 length is 15 residues. The junction had 9 bases not matched to a gene; V was cut back by 2 bases and J by 10 bases.

This clone was seen a single time. The chain combines TRBV9 with TRBJ1-2, with D uncertain. Germline CDR1 reads SGDLS; CDR2 reads YYNGEE. There are 16 residues in the CDR3. V shed 5 bases and J shed 4 bases, with 21 bases lying between them. The CDR3 loop reads CASRGIGAGSGYGYTF. The DNA of the CDR3 is TGTGCCAGCAGGGGCATTGGTGCTGGGTCAGGCTATGGCTACACCTTC.

The V call is TRBV19, the J call TRBJ2-2, with D perhaps matching TRBD1 (5 bases). The germline V gene has CDR1 LNHDA and CDR2 SQIVND (reference sequence). V dropped 2 bases and J dropped 1 base, with 11 bases sitting between them. The CDR3 has 16 residues. The chain's CDR3 is CASSITGYLNTGELFF. CDR3 DNA sequence: TGTGCCAGTAGTATAACAGGCTACCTGAACACCGGGGAGCTGTTTTTT.

V gene TRBV3-1 (or the pseudogene TRBV3-2) combines with J gene TRBJ2-7; 7 nucleotides align to TRBD1. V shed 5 bases and J 0 bases; nucleotides not matched to a gene: 7. CDR1 and CDR2 from the germline V gene are LGHDT and YNNKEL (reference sequence). The CDR3 runs 15 residues. CDR3 sequence: CASSSSGTDSYEQYF. Written as DNA, the CDR3 is TGTGCCAGCAGCTCTTCCGGGACAGACTCCTACGAGCAGTACTTC.

The chain uses TRBV19 and TRBJ2-5; D possibly corresponds to TRBD2 (6 bases). Germline-derived CDR1 and CDR2 are LNHDA and SQIVND (reference sequence). This CDR3 is built from 13 residues. Trimming took 7 bases from V and 4 from J, leaving 13 bases between them. The CDR3 nucleotides read TGTGCCAGTACTGGAGGGCCCAGAGAGACCCAGTACTTC. Amino acid sequence: CASTGGPRETQYF. Variable domain in full (rest from reference TRBV19 and TRBJ2-5): DGGITQSPKYLFRKEGQNVTLSCEQNLNHDAMYWYRQDPGQGLRLIYYSQIVNDFQKGDIAEGYSVSREKKESFPLTVTSAQKNPTAFYLCASTGGPRETQYFGPGTRLLVL.

J is TRBJ2-5 and V is TRBV4-2; TRBD1 is a possible D gene (5 bases). The germline gives CDR1 LGHNA, CDR2 YNFKEQ. With 0 bases removed from V and 2 bases from J, the gap between germline ends came to 10 bases. The CDR3 runs 15 residues. The chain's CDR3 is CASSQDWGVQETQYF. The CDR3 DNA reads TGTGCCAGCAGCCAAGATTGGGGCGTGCAAGAGACCCAGTACTTC.

This rearrangement joins TRBV10-3 to TRBJ1-6; D is undetermined. Per germline, CDR1 ENHRY and CDR2 SYGVKD. This CDR3 has 15 amino acids. V was clipped by 0 bases and J by 8 bases, with 11 bases between them. CDR3 sequence: CAISESTQRDSPLHF. DNA for the CDR3: TGTGCCATCAGTGAGTCGACCCAGCGAGATTCACCCCTCCACTTT.